This TCR beta chain was documented in a study of CD8+CD57+ T cells in acquired aplastic anemia. Study-level information: Mean DNA quantity obtained from sorted CD4+ and CD8+ cells was around 2.9 ug. Healthy donor sequencing depth: approximately 9.9 million CD4+, roughly 12 million CD8+ reads. General study results and limits: Patients and controls shared approximately 28 CD8+ CDR3 sequences. Patients showed no significant difference from controls in CD8+ Simpson's diversity.

The use of genomic DNA as template underpinned the TCR beta VDJ and CDR3 profiling. A single record per CDR3 protein comes from TCRdb applying MiXCR to the reads. The sample carries 200,000 to 250,000 distinct CDR3 sequences, about a third recorded once. This clonotype was recorded many times. Its target is not known. Per the germline V gene, CDR1 is MGHDK and CDR2 is SYGVNS. The CDR3 is 14 amino acids. V gave up 4 bases and J gave up 10 bases; unmatched junction bases: 5. Sequences were obtained from sorted CD4+, CD8+, or CD8+CD57+ T cells (not recorded which) from PBMCs. The TCR was taken from a human donor in good health, serving as a control. The V gene is TRBV25-1, the J gene TRBJ2-1; 12 bases match TRBD1. As DNA, the CDR3 is TGTGCCAGCAGTGCGGGACAGGGGGCTCAAGAGCAGTTCTTC. It yields the protein CASSAGQGAQEQFF.